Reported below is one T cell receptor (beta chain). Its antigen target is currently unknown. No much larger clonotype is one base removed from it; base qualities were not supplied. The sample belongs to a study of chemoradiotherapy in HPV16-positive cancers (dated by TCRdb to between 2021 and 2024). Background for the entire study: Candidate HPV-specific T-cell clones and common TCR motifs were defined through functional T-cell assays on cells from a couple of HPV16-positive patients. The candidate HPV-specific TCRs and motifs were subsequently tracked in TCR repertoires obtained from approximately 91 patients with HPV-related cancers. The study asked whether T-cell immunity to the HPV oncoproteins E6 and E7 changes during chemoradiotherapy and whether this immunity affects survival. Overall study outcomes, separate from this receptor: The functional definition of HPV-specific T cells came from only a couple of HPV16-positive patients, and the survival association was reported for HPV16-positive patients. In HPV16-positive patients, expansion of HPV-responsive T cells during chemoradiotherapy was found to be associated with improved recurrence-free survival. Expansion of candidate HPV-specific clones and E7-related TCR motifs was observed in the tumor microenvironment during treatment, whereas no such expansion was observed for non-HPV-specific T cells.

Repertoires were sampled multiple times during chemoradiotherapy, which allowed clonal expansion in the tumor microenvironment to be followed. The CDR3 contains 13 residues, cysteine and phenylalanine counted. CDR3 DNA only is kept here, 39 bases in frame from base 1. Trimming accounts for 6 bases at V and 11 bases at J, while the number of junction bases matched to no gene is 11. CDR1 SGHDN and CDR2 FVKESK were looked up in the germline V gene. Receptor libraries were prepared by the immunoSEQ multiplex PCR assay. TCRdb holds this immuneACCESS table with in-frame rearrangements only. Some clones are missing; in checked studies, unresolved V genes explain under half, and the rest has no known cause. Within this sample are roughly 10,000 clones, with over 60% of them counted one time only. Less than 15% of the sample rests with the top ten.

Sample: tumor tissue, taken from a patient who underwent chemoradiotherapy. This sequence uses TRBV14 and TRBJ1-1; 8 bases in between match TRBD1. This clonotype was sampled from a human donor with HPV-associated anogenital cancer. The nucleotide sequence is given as TGTGCCAGCAGATCGGACAGGGCCCCGGCGGCTTTCTTT. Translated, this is CASRSDRAPAAFF.